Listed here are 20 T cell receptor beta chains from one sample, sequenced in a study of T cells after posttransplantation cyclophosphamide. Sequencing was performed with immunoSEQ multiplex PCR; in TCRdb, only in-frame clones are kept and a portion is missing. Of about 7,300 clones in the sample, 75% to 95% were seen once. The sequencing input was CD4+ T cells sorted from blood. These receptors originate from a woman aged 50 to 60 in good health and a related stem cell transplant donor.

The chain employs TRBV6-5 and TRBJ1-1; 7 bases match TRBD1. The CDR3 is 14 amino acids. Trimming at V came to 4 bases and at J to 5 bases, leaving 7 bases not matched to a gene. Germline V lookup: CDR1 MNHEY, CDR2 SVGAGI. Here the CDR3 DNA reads TGTGCCAGCAGTTCTCCCAACAGGGGAACTGAAGCTTTCTTT. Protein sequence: CASSSPNRGTEAFF.

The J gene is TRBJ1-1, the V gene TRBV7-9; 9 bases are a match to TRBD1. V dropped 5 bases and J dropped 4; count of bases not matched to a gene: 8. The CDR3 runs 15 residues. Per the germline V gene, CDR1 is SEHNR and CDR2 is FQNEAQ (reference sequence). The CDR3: CASSGGQGSATEAFF. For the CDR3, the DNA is TGTGCCAGCAGCGGAGGACAGGGGAGCGCCACTGAAGCTTTCTTT.

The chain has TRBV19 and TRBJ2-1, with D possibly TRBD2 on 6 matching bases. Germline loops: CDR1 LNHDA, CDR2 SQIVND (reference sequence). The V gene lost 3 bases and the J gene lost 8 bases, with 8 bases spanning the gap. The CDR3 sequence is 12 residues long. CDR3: CASSIWGDEQFF. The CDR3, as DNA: TGTGCCAGTAGTATCTGGGGGGATGAGCAGTTCTTC.

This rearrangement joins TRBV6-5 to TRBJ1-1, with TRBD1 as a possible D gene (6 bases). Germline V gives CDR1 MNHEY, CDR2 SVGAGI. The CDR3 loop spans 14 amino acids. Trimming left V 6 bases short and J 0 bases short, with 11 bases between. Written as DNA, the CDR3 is TGTGCCAGCAGGAGGACAGATCTGAACACTGAAGCTTTCTTT. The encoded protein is CASRRTDLNTEAFF.

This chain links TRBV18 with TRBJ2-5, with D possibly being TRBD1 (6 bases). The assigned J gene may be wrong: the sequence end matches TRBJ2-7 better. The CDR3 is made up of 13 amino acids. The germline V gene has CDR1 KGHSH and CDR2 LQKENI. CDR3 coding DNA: TGTGCCAGCTCACCTACTGGACAGAACGAGCAGTACTTC. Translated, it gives CASSPTGQNEQYF.

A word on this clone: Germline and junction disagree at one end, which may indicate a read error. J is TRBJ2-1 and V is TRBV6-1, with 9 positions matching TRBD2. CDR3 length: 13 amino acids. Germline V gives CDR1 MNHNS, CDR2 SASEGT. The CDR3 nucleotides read TGTGCCAGCATATCCAGTGCGGGCGGGGGGGCCATCTTC. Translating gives CASISSAGGGAIF.

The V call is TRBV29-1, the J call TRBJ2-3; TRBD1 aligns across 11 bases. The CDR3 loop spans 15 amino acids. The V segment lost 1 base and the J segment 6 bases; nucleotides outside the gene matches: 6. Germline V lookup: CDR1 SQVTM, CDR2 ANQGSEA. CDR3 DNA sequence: TGCAGCGTTGAAGTCGGACAGGGGGCTTTGGATACGCAGTATTTT. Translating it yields CSVEVGQGALDTQYF.

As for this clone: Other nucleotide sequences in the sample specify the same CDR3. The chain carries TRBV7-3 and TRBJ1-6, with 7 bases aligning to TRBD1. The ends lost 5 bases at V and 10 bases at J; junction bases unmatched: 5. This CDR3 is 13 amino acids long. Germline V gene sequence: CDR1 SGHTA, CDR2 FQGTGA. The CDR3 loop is CASSADRESPLHF. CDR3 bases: TGTGCCAGCAGCGCAGACAGGGAATCACCCCTCCACTTT.

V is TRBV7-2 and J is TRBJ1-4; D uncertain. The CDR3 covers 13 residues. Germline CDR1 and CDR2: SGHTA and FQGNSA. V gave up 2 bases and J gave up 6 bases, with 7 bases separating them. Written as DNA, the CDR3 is TGTGCCAGCAGCTTATTACTGGATGAAAAACTGTTTTTT. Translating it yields CASSLLLDEKLFF.

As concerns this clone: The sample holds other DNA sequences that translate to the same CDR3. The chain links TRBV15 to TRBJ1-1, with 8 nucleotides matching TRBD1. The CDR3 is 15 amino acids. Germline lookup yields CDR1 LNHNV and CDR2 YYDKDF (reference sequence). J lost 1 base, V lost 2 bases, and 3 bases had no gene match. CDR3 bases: TGTGCCACCAGCAGAAACAGGGGGGGGAACACTGAAGCTTTCTTT. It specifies CATSRNRGGNTEAFF.

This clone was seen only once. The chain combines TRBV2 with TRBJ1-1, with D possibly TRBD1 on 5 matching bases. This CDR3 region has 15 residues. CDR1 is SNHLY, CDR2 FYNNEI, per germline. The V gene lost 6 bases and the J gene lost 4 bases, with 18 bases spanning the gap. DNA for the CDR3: TGTGCCAGCAGGGTAGGAGGGGAAATAGCCACTGAAGCTTTCTTT. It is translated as CASRVGGEIATEAFF.

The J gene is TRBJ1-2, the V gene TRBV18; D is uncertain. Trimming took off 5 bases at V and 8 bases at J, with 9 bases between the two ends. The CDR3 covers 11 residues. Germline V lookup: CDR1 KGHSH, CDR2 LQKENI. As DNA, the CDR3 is TGTGCCAGCTCATCTACAGAGGGCTACACCTTC. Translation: CASSSTEGYTF.

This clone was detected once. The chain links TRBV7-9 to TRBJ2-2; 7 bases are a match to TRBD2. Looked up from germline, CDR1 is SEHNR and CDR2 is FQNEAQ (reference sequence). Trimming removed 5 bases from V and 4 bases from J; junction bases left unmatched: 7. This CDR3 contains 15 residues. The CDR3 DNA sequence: TGTGCCAGCAGCGTGAGACTAGCCACCACCGGGGAGCTGTTTTTT. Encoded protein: CASSVRLATTGELFF. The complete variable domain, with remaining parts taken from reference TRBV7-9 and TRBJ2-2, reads DTGVSQNPRHKITKRGQNVTFRCDPISEHNRLYWYRQTLGQGPEFLTYFQNEAQLEKSRLLSDRFSAERPKGSFSTLEIQRTEQGDSAMYLCASSVRLATTGELFFGEGSRLTVL.

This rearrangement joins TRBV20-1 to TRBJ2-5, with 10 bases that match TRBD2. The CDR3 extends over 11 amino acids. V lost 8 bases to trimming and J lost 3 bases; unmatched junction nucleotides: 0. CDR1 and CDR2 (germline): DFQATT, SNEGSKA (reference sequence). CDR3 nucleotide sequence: TGCAGTCTAGCGGGGGAAGAGACCCAGTACTTC. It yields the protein CSLAGEETQYF.

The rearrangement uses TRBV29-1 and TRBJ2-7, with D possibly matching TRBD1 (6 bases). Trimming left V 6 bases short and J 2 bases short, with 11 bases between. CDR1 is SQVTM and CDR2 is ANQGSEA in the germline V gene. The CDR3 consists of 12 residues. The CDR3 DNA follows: TGCAGCGTCGGCGGACAGACCTACGAGCAGTACTTC. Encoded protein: CSVGGQTYEQYF.

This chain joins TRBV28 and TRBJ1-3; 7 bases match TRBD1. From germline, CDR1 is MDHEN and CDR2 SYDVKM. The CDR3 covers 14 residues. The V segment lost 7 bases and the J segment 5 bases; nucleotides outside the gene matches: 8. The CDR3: CASTRQGVRNTIYF. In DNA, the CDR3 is TGTGCCAGCACGCGGCAGGGGGTGCGAAACACCATATATTTT.

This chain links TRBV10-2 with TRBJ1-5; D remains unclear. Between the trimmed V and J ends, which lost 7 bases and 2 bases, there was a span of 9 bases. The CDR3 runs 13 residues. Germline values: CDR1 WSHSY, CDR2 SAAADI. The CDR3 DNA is TGCGCCAGCACCGCCGAGGGCAATCAGCCCCAGCATTTT. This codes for CASTAEGNQPQHF.

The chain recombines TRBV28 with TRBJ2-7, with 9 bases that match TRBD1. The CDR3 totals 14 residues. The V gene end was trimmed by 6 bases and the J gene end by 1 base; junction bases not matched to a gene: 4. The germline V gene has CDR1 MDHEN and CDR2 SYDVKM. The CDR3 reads CASSWDRESYEQYF. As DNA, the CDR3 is TGTGCCAGCAGCTGGGACAGGGAATCCTACGAGCAGTACTTC.

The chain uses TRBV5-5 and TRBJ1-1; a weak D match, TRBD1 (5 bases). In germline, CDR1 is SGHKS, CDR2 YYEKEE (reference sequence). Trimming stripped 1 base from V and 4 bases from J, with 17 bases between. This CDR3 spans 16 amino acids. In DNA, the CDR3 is TGTGCCAGCAGCTTGCTTGAGGCGAAAAGGGGCACTGAAGCTTTCTTT. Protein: CASSLLEAKRGTEAFF.

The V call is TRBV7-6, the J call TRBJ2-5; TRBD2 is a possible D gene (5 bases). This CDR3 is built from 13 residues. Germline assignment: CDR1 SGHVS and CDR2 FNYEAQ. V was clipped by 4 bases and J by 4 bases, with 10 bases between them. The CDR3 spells CASSSGFPETQYF. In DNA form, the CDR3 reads TGTGCCAGCAGCTCGGGGTTCCCAGAGACCCAGTACTTC.